Listed here is a single T cell receptor (beta chain). What it recognizes is unknown. Since all of the isolated RNA was reverse transcribed, expressed TCRB transcripts were what got sequenced. Produced via immunoSEQ multiplex PCR; TCRdb's table is partial and in-frame only. The table includes about 22,000 clones, about three fifths detected once. This record comes from a study of beta chain features in type 1 diabetes. General study points: TCRB CDR3s were moderately but significantly shorter in Type 1 diabetes patients in all four CD4+ subsets.

The CDR3 totals 15 residues. From germline, CDR1 is MNHEY and CDR2 SMNVEV (reference sequence). The origin of this receptor is a man aged 18 to 29 with type 1 diabetes. J is TRBJ2-5 and V is TRBV27, with a possible D match to TRBD1 (5 bases). The closer fit of TRBJ2-7 to the DNA end suggests the J call may be wrong. Sequenced sample: stem cell memory CD4+ T cells from blood. This CDR3 is CASSLQQVSRYEQYF. The CDR3 nucleotides are TGTGCCAGCAGTTTACAACAGGTATCACGCTACGAGCAGTACTTC.